Below, 11 T cell receptor beta chains from the same sample are listed, as sequenced in a study of CD8 T cells in ankylosing spondylitis. One entry per CDR3 protein, called by TCRdb with MiXCR from the 5' RACE reads. The profile shows about 240,000 distinct CDR3 sequences, approximately 8.4% of them singletons. The sample consisted of blood, either unsorted or a sorted T cell fraction (not recorded which). Every receptor here comes from a female donor with ankylosing spondylitis or in good health (not recorded which).

The sample holds many counts of this clonotype. The rearrangement joins TRBV6-1 to TRBJ2-1; TRBD2 is a possible D gene (5 bases). The CDR3 consists of 13 residues. Trimming left V 5 bases short and J 5 bases short, with 10 bases between. The germline V gene encodes CDR1 MNHNS and CDR2 SASEGT. This chain's CDR3 is CASSPTTNNEQFF. For the CDR3, the DNA is TGTGCCAGCAGTCCGACGACTAACAATGAGCAGTTCTTC.

This clonotype was observed many times. This rearrangement joins TRBV5-4 to TRBJ2-3, with TRBD2 as a possible D gene (5 bases). The CDR3 covers 17 residues. Germline assignment: CDR1 SGHNT and CDR2 YYREEE (reference sequence). Deletions cut 4 bases from V and 1 base from J, with 19 bases between. CDR3: CASSRAVTRWGTDTQYF. The CDR3 bases are TGTGCCAGCAGCCGAGCGGTAACTAGGTGGGGCACAGATACGCAGTATTTT.

This clonotype showed up just a few times. The chain links TRBV7-2 to TRBJ1-4; possible D gene TRBD1, 5 bases. The CDR3 loop spans 13 amino acids. V lost 5 bases, J lost 4 bases, and 8 bases lay in between. Germline-derived CDR1 and CDR2 are SGHTA and FQGNSA. In DNA form, the CDR3 reads TGTGCCAGCAGCCCGGACATTAATGAAAAACTGTTTTTT. As protein: CASSPDINEKLFF.

The chain is built from TRBV7-2 and TRBJ1-2; 8 nucleotides line up with TRBD1. This CDR3 contains 14 residues. With 3 bases clipped from V and 4 bases from J, the junction kept 4 bases outside the gene matches. CDR1 and CDR2 (germline): SGHTA, FQGNSA. CDR3 bases: TGTGCCAGCAGCTTCGACAGGGGCAGCTATGGCTACACCTTC. Its translation is CASSFDRGSYGYTF.

The rearrangement links TRBV4-3 to TRBJ2-6; no clear D. CDR3 length: 14 amino acids. Germline V CDR1 and CDR2: LGHNA, YSLEER. Trimming removed 7 bases from V and 2 bases from J, with 9 bases in between. CDR3 sequence (DNA): TGCGCCAGCAACGGAGCGACTGGGGCCAACGTCCTGACTTTC. Its protein product is CASNGATGANVLTF.

This clonotype was counted at least ten times. J is TRBJ1-2 and V is TRBV4-3, with D possibly TRBD1 on 6 matching bases. CDR1 and CDR2 (germline): LGHNA, YSLEER. This CDR3 spans 16 amino acids. Trimming removed 4 bases at V and 1 base at J, with 16 bases between. CDR3 sequence (DNA): TGCGCCAGCAGCCGATCCCGGACAGCTCTTAACTATGGCTACACCTTC. Encoded protein: CASSRSRTALNYGYTF.

This clonotype was counted many times. The CDR3: CATSPDRGLWGYTF. In DNA form, the CDR3 reads TGTGCCACCAGCCCGGACAGGGGGCTGTGGGGCTACACCTTC. The V gene is TRBV15, the J gene TRBJ1-2, with 11 bases aligning to TRBD1. Per germline, CDR1 LNHNV and CDR2 YYDKDF (reference sequence). V lost 5 bases to trimming and J lost 8 bases; unmatched junction nucleotides: 7. This CDR3 is 14 amino acids long.

This clonotype has a count of ten or more. The rearrangement uses TRBV7-2 and TRBJ2-1; TRBD2 aligns across 9 bases. This CDR3 contains 16 residues. Germline V gives CDR1 SGHTA, CDR2 FQGNSA. V lost 5 bases and J lost 7; bases outside the gene matches: 12. The CDR3 DNA sequence: TGTGCCAGCAGCCGAGGAATAGCGGGAGTTGGAAATGAGCAGTTCTTC. Translation: CASSRGIAGVGNEQFF. Combining the CDR3 with reference TRBV7-2 and TRBJ2-1 gives the whole variable domain GAGVSQSPSNKVTEKGKDVELRCDPISGHTALYWYRQSLGQGLEFLIYFQGNSAPDKSGLPSDRFSAERTGGSVSTLTIQRTQQEDSAVYLCASSRGIAGVGNEQFFGPGTRLTVL.

This clonotype was seen many times. The genes are TRBV11-2 and TRBJ1-2, with TRBD1 as a possible D gene (6 bases). Germline V gene data show CDR1 as SGHAT and CDR2 as FQNNGV. V was clipped by 5 bases and J by 8 bases, with 18 bases between them. The CDR3 spans 14 residues. Here the CDR3 reads CASSLTGPGGGYTF. CDR3 nucleotide sequence: TGTGCCAGCAGCCTCACAGGGCCGGGGGGAGGCTACACCTTC. Looking up the rest from reference TRBV11-2 and TRBJ1-2 gives the full variable domain: EAGVAQSPRYKIIEKRQSVAFWCNPISGHATLYWYQQILGQGPKLLIQFQNNGVVDDSQLPKDRFSAERLKGVDSTLKIQPAKLEDSAVYLCASSLTGPGGGYTFGSGTRLTVV.

The table lists this clonotype with many counts. The gene calls are TRBV4-3 and TRBJ2-3; 8 nucleotides match TRBD1. Germline lookup yields CDR1 LGHNA and CDR2 YSLEER. Trimming cost V 4 bases and J 6 bases; bases outside gene matches: 6. This CDR3 is built from 14 residues. The CDR3 sequence is CASSPDRVMDTQYF. DNA of the CDR3: TGCGCCAGCAGCCCGGACAGGGTGATGGATACGCAGTATTTT.

The chain joins TRBV7-9 to TRBJ2-3, with 12 bases identical to TRBD2. Germline CDR1 is SEHNR and CDR2 is FQNEAQ (reference sequence). The CDR3 contains 17 residues. V trimming: 4 bases; J trimming: 2 bases; junction bases outside the gene matches: 7. Here the CDR3 reads CASSSFGLAGLTDTQYF. DNA for the CDR3: TGTGCCAGCAGCTCATTCGGACTAGCGGGACTCACAGATACGCAGTATTTT.